Listed below are T cell receptor beta chains from one sample, sequenced in a study of blood T cells in healthy people across ages. TCRdb itself ran the 5' RACE reads through MiXCR, one entry per CDR3 protein. The data show about 640,000 distinct CDR3 sequences, under 65% seen once. Sequenced: blood. The source of these receptors is a man in his sixties in good health. The CDR3 runs from the conserved cysteine through the conserved F or W. D genes are given only for firm matches. Clone size is not always given. Where it is, it says once, few, many or a class for expanded clones.

.	TRBV6-1	.	TRBJ2-4	CASSETGNIQYF	TGTGCCAGCAGTGAAACAGGGAACATTCAGTACTTC
.	TRBV4-2	.	TRBJ2-1	CASSQGEGAASSYNEQFF	TGTGCCAGCAGCCAAGGAGAGGGAGCGGCGAGCTCCTACAATGAGCAGTTCTTC
TRBD2	TRBV5-6	once	TRBJ2-5	CASSLNGGAGGETQYF	TGTGCCAGCAGCTTGAACGGGGGGGCCGGAGGAGAGACCCAGTACTTC
TRBD2	TRBV29-1	once	TRBJ2-1	CSVDTPISSGSYNEQFF	TGCAGCGTTGATACACCCATATCTAGCGGCTCCTACAATGAGCAGTTCTTC
TRBD1	TRBV12-3/TRBV12-4	few	TRBJ2-5	CASSQDRTQETQYF	TGTGCCAGCAGCCAGGACAGGACCCAAGAGACCCAGTACTTC
TRBD1	TRBV5-4	.	TRBJ1-1	CASSLQGARNTEAFF	TGTGCCAGCAGCTTACAGGGGGCGAGGAACACTGAAGCTTTCTTT
.	TRBV10-3	few	TRBJ1-5	CAISEQDSSQPQHF	TGTGCCATCAGTGAACAGGACTCGAGTCAGCCCCAGCATTTT
TRBD1	TRBV27	.	TRBJ2-6	CASSTTGAGANVLTF	TGTGCCAGCAGTACCACAGGGGCTGGGGCCAACGTCCTGACTTTC
TRBD2	TRBV20-1	few	TRBJ2-7	CSAARGGAIHEQYF	TGCAGTGCTGCTCGGGGGGGGGCTATCCACGAGCAGTACTTC
.	TRBV10-3	.	TRBJ2-5	CAIGAAQETQYF	TGTGCCATCGGGGCAGCACAAGAGACCCAGTACTTC
.	TRBV7-2	.	TRBJ2-5	CASSLDRVTKTQYF	TGTGCCAGCAGCTTAGATCGAGTTACGAAGACCCAGTACTTC
.	TRBV2	.	TRBJ2-5	CASSFNREETQYF	TGTGCCAGCAGTTTTAACAGGGAAGAGACCCAGTACTTC
.	TRBV20-1	.	TRBJ2-7	CSARDLTLGTYEQYF	TGCAGTGCTAGAGATTTGACTTTGGGGACCTACGAGCAGTACTTC
TRBD1	TRBV18	.	TRBJ1-1	CASSRPGTENTEAFF	TGTGCCAGCTCACGTCCCGGGACAGAGAACACTGAAGCTTTCTTT
.	TRBV29-1	.	TRBJ2-1	CSVEGGQGPYNEQFF	TGCAGCGTTGAAGGAGGGCAGGGGCCCTACAATGAGCAGTTCTTC
TRBD2	TRBV6-2/TRBV6-3	.	TRBJ2-1	CASSYPTSGQLSYNEQFF	TGTGCCAGCAGTTACCCGACTAGCGGACAGCTGAGTTACAATGAGCAGTTCTTC
.	TRBV20-1	.	TRBJ1-2	CSARHLPGPQGDGYTF	TGCAGTGCTAGACATCTTCCCGGACCCCAGGGAGATGGCTACACCTTC
.	TRBV5-1	few	TRBJ1-2	CASGPGVDYGYTF	TGCGCCAGCGGGCCAGGGGTTGACTATGGCTACACCTTC
.	TRBV2	few	TRBJ2-1	CASSVRREQFF	TGTGCCAGCAGTGTTAGGCGGGAGCAGTTCTTC
TRBD2	TRBV7-8	.	TRBJ2-1	CASSPLAIAGGPNEQFF	TGTGCCAGCAGCCCCCTGGCTATAGCGGGGGGGCCCAATGAGCAGTTCTTC
.	TRBV20-1	.	TRBJ1-6	CSASGRGVSPLHF	TGCAGTGCTAGTGGCAGGGGCGTTTCACCCCTCCACTTT
.	TRBV27	.	TRBJ2-3	CASSSPAQSDTQYF	TGTGCCAGCAGTTCACCAGCCCAATCAGATACGCAGTATTTT
.	TRBV20-1	.	TRBJ1-2	CSARTGGDGYTF	TGCAGTGCTCGAACTGGGGGGGATGGCTACACCTTC
TRBD2	TRBV5-1	.	TRBJ2-5	CASSLALGSGGQETQYF	TGCGCCAGCAGCTTGGCCTTGGGTAGCGGGGGCCAAGAGACCCAGTACTTC
.	TRBV20-1	.	TRBJ2-1	CSAASQGSDNEQFF	TGCAGTGCTGCATCGCAGGGCTCCGACAATGAGCAGTTCTTC
TRBD2	TRBV20-1	.	TRBJ2-5	CSARPSSGGAWETQYF	TGCAGTGCTAGGCCGTCTAGCGGGGGGGCCTGGGAGACCCAGTACTTC
.	TRBV28	once	TRBJ2-3	CASSFFDPPRSTDTQYF	TGTGCCAGCAGTTTTTTCGATCCCCCCCGCAGCACAGATACGCAGTATTTT
TRBD2	TRBV5-1	.	TRBJ2-5	CASSFSGGTKETQYF	TGCGCCAGCAGCTTTAGCGGGGGAACCAAAGAGACCCAGTACTTC
.	TRBV18	.	TRBJ1-1	CASSPPNRADEAFF	TGTGCCAGCTCACCACCGAACAGGGCGGATGAAGCTTTCTTT
TRBD2	TRBV3-1	few	TRBJ2-4	CATSSGAKNIQYF	TGTGCCACGTCTAGCGGGGCCAAAAACATTCAGTACTTC
.	TRBV4-3	.	TRBJ2-7	CASSHLGAKEQYF	TGCGCCAGCAGCCATTTGGGGGCGAAGGAGCAGTACTTC
TRBD1	TRBV29-1	few	TRBJ2-5	CSEHTTGEETQYF	TGCAGCGAACACACGACAGGGGAAGAGACCCAGTACTTC
.	TRBV6-1	once	TRBJ2-3	CASSADSATQYF	TGTGCCAGCAGTGCAGACTCTGCTACGCAGTATTTT
.	TRBV6-5	.	TRBJ1-2	CASSYWGNGYTF	TGTGCCAGCAGTTACTGGGGCAATGGCTACACCTTC
.	TRBV4-2	.	TRBJ1-1	CASSQVDRPPANTEAFF	TGTGCCAGCAGCCAAGTTGACAGACCCCCCGCGAACACTGAAGCTTTCTTT
TRBD2	TRBV18	few	TRBJ2-7	CASSPSQGSGAQYF	TGTGCCAGCTCACCAAGTCAGGGCAGCGGGGCCCAGTACTTC
.	TRBV12-5	.	TRBJ2-7	CASGFSGLSYEQYF	TGTGCTAGTGGTTTTTCCGGGTTATCCTACGAGCAGTACTTC
TRBD2	TRBV10-3	.	TRBJ2-5	CAISEEIAGVDEQYF	TGTGCCATCAGTGAGGAAATAGCGGGGGTAGATGAGCAGTACTTC
.	TRBV29-1	.	TRBJ2-3	CSVRGGTDTQYF	TGCAGCGTAAGGGGGGGCACAGATACGCAGTATTTT
.	TRBV18	.	TRBJ1-5	CASSADRTEPQHF	TGTGCCAGCTCAGCGGACAGAACGGAGCCCCAGCATTTT
TRBD1	TRBV12-3/TRBV12-4	.	TRBJ2-3	CASSLTGAARDTQYF	TGTGCCAGCAGTCTTACAGGGGCCGCCAGAGATACGCAGTATTTT
.	TRBV7-9	few	TRBJ2-7	CATIGISYEQYF	TGTGCCACAATCGGGATCTCCTACGAGCAGTACTTC
.	TRBV5-1	.	TRBJ2-1	CASSTSGGPGSNPFGGPYNEQFF	TGCGCCAGCAGCACATCCGGGGGACCCGGCTCTAACCCCTTCGGGGGGCCCTACAATGAGCAGTTCTTC
TRBD1	TRBV6-1	.	TRBJ2-7	CASSVSPPTGSYEQYF	TGTGCCAGCAGTGTAAGTCCGCCGACAGGGTCCTACGAGCAGTACTTC
.	TRBV28	.	TRBJ1-4	CASRNGGVAEKLFF	TGTGCCAGCAGGAACGGGGGTGTCGCTGAAAAACTGTTTTTT
.	TRBV12-3/TRBV12-4	.	TRBJ1-2	CASSLARGRGYTF	TGTGCCAGCAGTTTAGCGCGAGGGAGAGGCTACACCTTC
.	TRBV29-1	.	TRBJ2-1	CSVRRQNNEQFF	TGCAGCGTTCGTAGACAGAACAATGAGCAGTTCTTC
.	TRBV7-2	.	TRBJ1-6	CASSQLGHLGNSPLHF	TGTGCCAGCAGCCAGTTGGGACACTTGGGGAATTCACCCCTCCACTTT
.	TRBV4-1	few	TRBJ2-1	CASSQEGVGRNEQFF	TGCGCCAGCAGCCAAGAAGGAGTTGGGCGGAATGAGCAGTTCTTC
TRBD1	TRBV5-1	.	TRBJ2-4	CASSPGQGAGKNIQYF	TGCGCCAGCAGCCCCGGACAGGGGGCGGGCAAAAACATTCAGTACTTC
TRBD2	TRBV29-1	few	TRBJ2-1	CSAGGGAEQFF	TGCAGCGCCGGGGGGGGGGCCGAGCAGTTCTTC
.	TRBV7-2	many	TRBJ2-3	CASSRGLRTDTQYF	TGTGCCAGCAGCAGGGGACTCCGCACAGATACGCAGTATTTT
TRBD2	TRBV4-1	.	TRBJ2-1	CASSPTHTSGGEQFF	TGCGCCAGCAGCCCCACCCACACTAGCGGTGGGGAGCAGTTCTTC
.	TRBV29-1	.	TRBJ2-3	CSVARQGTDTQYF	TGCAGCGTTGCCCGGCAGGGCACAGATACGCAGTATTTT
TRBD2	TRBV5-1	.	TRBJ2-4	CASSLEGGGSSRLAKNIQYF	TGCGCCAGCAGCTTGGAAGGCGGGGGGAGTAGCCGACTAGCCAAAAACATTCAGTACTTC
TRBD2	TRBV7-2	.	TRBJ2-3	CASSFGLAGDTQYF	TGTGCCAGCAGCTTCGGACTAGCGGGAGATACGCAGTATTTT
TRBD2	TRBV2	once	TRBJ2-1	CASSEGLAGARDEQFF	TGTGCCAGCAGTGAAGGGCTAGCGGGGGCGCGGGATGAGCAGTTCTTC